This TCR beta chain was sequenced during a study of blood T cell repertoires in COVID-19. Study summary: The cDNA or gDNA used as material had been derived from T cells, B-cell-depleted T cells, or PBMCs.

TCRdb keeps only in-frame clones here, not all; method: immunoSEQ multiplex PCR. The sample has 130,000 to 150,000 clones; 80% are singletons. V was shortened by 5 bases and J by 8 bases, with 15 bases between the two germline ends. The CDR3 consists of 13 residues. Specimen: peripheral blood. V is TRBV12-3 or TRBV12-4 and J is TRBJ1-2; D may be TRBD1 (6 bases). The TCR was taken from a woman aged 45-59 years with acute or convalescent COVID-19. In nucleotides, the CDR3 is TGTGCCAGCAGTACCACAGGGTCTGGAGGCTACACCTTC. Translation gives CASSTTGSGGYTF.